The 11 T cell receptor beta chains presented below share a single source sample, sequenced in a study of T cell repertoires in cytomegalovirus infection. For these TCRs, the target antigens are not known. TCRdb re-derived calls from the reads in MiXCR, one entry per CDR3 protein. The repertoire consists of approximately 990,000 distinct CDR3 sequences, with about a third occurring once and the leading ten covering 13%. The sample in question was cultured CD8+ T cells from PBMCs, obtained from culture after CMV antigen stimulation. The source of these receptors is a human donor in good health (CMV status not recorded). Some clones in this sample may be carry-over from other donors' samples.

The chain uses TRBV18 and TRBJ2-3, with 12 positions matching TRBD2. The germline CDR1 and CDR2 sequences are KGHSH and LQKENI. The CDR3 runs to 18 residues. J gave up 0 bases and V 2 bases, and 6 bases lay outside the gene matches. The CDR3 DNA reads TGTGCCAGCTCACCATTGGCTAGCGGGGGGGCTAGCACAGATACGCAGTATTTT. Its protein product is CASSPLASGGASTDTQYF.

In this sample, this clonotype turned up a few times. The chain uses TRBV7-9 and TRBJ2-5; 7 nucleotides match TRBD2. V shed 5 bases, J shed 3 bases, and the junction held 9 bases outside the gene matches. CDR3 length equals 15 residues. CDR1 and CDR2 from the germline V gene are SEHNR and FQNEAQ (reference sequence). The CDR3 loop reads CASSRLRGDEETQYF. CDR3 coding DNA: TGTGCCAGCAGCCGACTACGGGGGGACGAAGAGACCCAGTACTTC.

This clonotype was recorded at least ten times. This chain links TRBV2 with TRBJ1-6; D remains unclear. CDR1 is SNHLY, CDR2 FYNNEI, per germline. The length of the CDR3 is 15 residues. Between the trimmed V and J ends, which lost 3 bases and 0 bases, there was a span of 6 bases. The CDR3 sequence: CASSDRSSYNSPLHF. In DNA form, the CDR3 reads TGTGCCAGCAGTGACAGGAGCTCCTATAATTCACCCCTCCACTTT.

CDR3 amino acids: CASTPGTLTEAFF. CDR3 in DNA: TGTGCCAGCACTCCCGGGACCCTCACTGAAGCTTTCTTT. This chain links TRBV27 with TRBJ1-1, with a tentative D call TRBD1 (5 bases). Per germline, CDR1 MNHEY and CDR2 SMNVEV (reference sequence). This CDR3 has 13 residues. V was pared by 7 bases and J by 4 bases, with 13 bases between.

J is TRBJ2-2 and V is TRBV4-2, with 7 bases matching TRBD2. This CDR3 spans 16 amino acids. Germline CDR1 is LGHNA and CDR2 is YNFKEQ. The ends lost 2 bases at V and 0 bases at J; junction bases unmatched: 3. CDR3 sequence reads: CASSQKRETNTGELFF. CDR3 in DNA: TGTGCCAGCAGCCAAAAGCGGGAAACGAACACCGGGGAGCTGTTTTTT.

The CDR3 reads CASERGGYGYTF. The CDR3 nucleotides are TGTGCCAGCGAACGCGGGGGATATGGCTACACCTTC. The chain recombines TRBV7-9 with TRBJ1-2; a weak D match, TRBD1 (5 bases). The CDR3 has 12 amino acids. V dropped 8 bases and J dropped 5 bases, with 12 bases sitting between them. Germline V lookup: CDR1 SEHNR, CDR2 FQNEAQ (reference sequence).

This chain joins TRBV20-1 and TRBJ2-5, with TRBD2 matching 12 bases. V lost 0 bases to trimming and J lost 3 bases; unmatched junction nucleotides: 5. The CDR3 spans 16 residues. The germline gives CDR1 DFQATT, CDR2 SNEGSKA (reference sequence). The CDR3 loop is CSAREELAGGKETQYF. As DNA, the CDR3 is TGCAGTGCTAGAGAGGAACTAGCGGGGGGAAAAGAGACCCAGTACTTC.

This chain joins TRBV7-9 and TRBJ2-3; 11 nucleotides line up with TRBD2. There are 15 residues in the CDR3. Germline values: CDR1 SEHNR, CDR2 FQNEAQ (reference sequence). Unmatched junction bases numbered 5, after V lost 7 bases and J lost 2 bases. CDR3 amino acids: CASTRLAGITDTQYF. In DNA, the CDR3 is TGTGCCAGCACCCGACTAGCGGGGATCACAGATACGCAGTATTTT. The full variable domain, its missing parts supplied by reference TRBV7-9 and TRBJ2-3, is DTGVSQNPRHKITKRGQNVTFRCDPISEHNRLYWYRQTLGQGPEFLTYFQNEAQLEKSRLLSDRFSAERPKGSFSTLEIQRTEQGDSAMYLCASTRLAGITDTQYFGPGTRLTVL.

This chain connects TRBV6-6 to TRBJ2-2; 11 bases line up with TRBD2. J lost 1 base, V lost 5 bases, and 6 bases had no gene match. The V gene's germline CDR1 is MNHNY and CDR2 SVGAGI (reference sequence). This CDR3 has 17 amino acids. The CDR3, as DNA: TGTGCCAGCAGTGTACTAGCGGGAGAATTGAACACCGGGGAGCTGTTTTTT. Protein: CASSVLAGELNTGELFF.

This clonotype was detected ten times or more. The chain combines TRBV27 with TRBJ2-7; 8 bases are shared with TRBD2. The CDR3 extends over 15 amino acids. With V trimmed by 6 bases and J by 0 bases, 7 bases remained unmatched. The germline V gene has CDR1 MNHEY and CDR2 SMNVEV (reference sequence). The CDR3 is CASSLTSGGSYEQYF. In DNA, the CDR3 is TGTGCCAGCAGCTTAACCAGCGGGGGCTCCTACGAGCAGTACTTC.

In this sample, this clonotype turned up a few times. The chain has TRBV12-3 or TRBV12-4 and TRBJ1-1; the D gene is possibly TRBD1 (5 bases). The germline V and J ends were trimmed by 4 bases and 3 bases, with 9 bases remaining between them. The CDR3 consists of 13 residues. In nucleotides, the CDR3 is TGTGCCAGCAGTTGGGACGGATACACTGAAGCTTTCTTT. It codes for CASSWDGYTEAFF.